This paragraph reports one T cell receptor (beta chain). Its antigen is as yet unknown. The data were produced by immunoSEQ multiplex PCR, yet TCRdb's version contains in-frame clones alone and is incomplete. The table records 20,000 to 25,000 clones, less than 90% of them present only once. This entry belongs to a study of T cell therapy after organ transplantation. In the study overall: Therapy products were autologous CMV-specific T cells, peptide-expanded for around two weeks.

Regarding time point: 20-29 weeks after completion of therapy. V shed 9 bases and J shed 6 bases, with 14 bases lying between them. Germline V gene data show CDR1 as LNHDA and CDR2 as SQIVND (reference sequence). The CDR3 totals 13 residues. The sequence came from a human patient who had received a solid organ transplant and had CMV disease. A subset of T cells may come from the graft donor. The starting material was CD8+ T cells from blood, obtained after autologous CMV-specific T cell therapy. The chain uses TRBV19 and TRBJ2-2, with D possibly being TRBD2 (5 bases). The CDR3 DNA is TGTGCCAGCGCCCTAGCTGTCCCCGGGGAGCTGTTTTTT. This codes for CASALAVPGELFF.